The sequence of this TCR beta chain was determined in a study of cytomegalovirus exposure and HLA in healthy donors. Study-level background: Out of 150 million to 200 million T cells, an earlier analysis found fewer than 140 million unique TCR beta sequences in total. General study results and limits: In terms of immune exposure information, only CMV serostatus was available. Around 18,000 TCR beta sequences were associated with HLA alleles at 0.05 false discovery rate in a later analysis.

As for this clone: Its antigen is unidentified.

Primers for the PCR totalled 60 Vbeta and 13 Jbeta. Clones were read by immunoSEQ multiplex PCR, and TCRdb kept only the in-frame ones, dropping some. This table holds 110,000 or so clones, 60% to 80% found once. The CDR3 sequence is 16 residues long. Germline assignment: CDR1 SGHTS and CDR2 YDEGEE. Trimming removed 3 bases from V and 1 base from J; junction bases left unmatched: 6. The sequenced sample was PBMCs. The receptor was derived from a man in his fifties in good health and CMV-seropositive. The chain joins TRBV5-8 to TRBJ1-5, with 8 bases lining up with TRBD1. The CDR3 bases are TGTGCCAGCAGCTATACAGGGGGTTCAAGCAATCAGCCCCAGCATTTT. This encodes CASSYTGGSSNQPQHF. Full variable domain (remainder filled in from reference TRBV5-8 and TRBJ1-5): EAGVTQSPTHLIKTRGQQATLRCSPISGHTSVYWYQQALGLGLQFLLWYDEGEERNRGNFPPRFSGRQFPNYSSELNVNALELEDSALYLCASSYTGGSSNQPQHFGDGTRLSIL.